This T cell receptor (beta chain) was found in a study of long-term antiretroviral therapy in people with HIV. About this clone itself: Its antigen remains unidentified. This specimen includes other DNA sequences encoding the same CDR3.

Overall study findings and caveats: No data were available on ART adherence, viral resistance or therapy changes.

V dropped 1 base and J dropped 5; count of bases not matched to a gene: 4. Germline CDR1 and CDR2: LGHNA and YSLEER. The CDR3 has 14 amino acids. A v3.0 immunoSEQ assay was performed at survey level. Sequencing was designed to cover roughly 35,000-55,000 T-cell genomes in each sample. Only in-frame clones appear in the TCRdb table, and some are missing; sequencing was by immunoSEQ multiplex PCR. The data contain fewer than 40,000 clones, roughly 90% of them singletons. The sequence came from a woman in her fifties or sixties with HIV. The V and J genes are TRBV4-3 and TRBJ1-1, with 7 bases aligning to TRBD1. Specimen: unsorted PBMCs, collected 1.2 years after starting antiretroviral therapy. CDR3 DNA: TGCGCCAGCAGCCAAGGGACAGGTGATACTGAAGCTTTCTTT. It yields the protein CASSQGTGDTEAFF.